The 30 T cell receptor beta chains below come from one sample, sequenced in a study of CD8 T cells in ankylosing spondylitis. Findings and caveats of the study: Roughly 8 highly homologous variants made up a TCR beta motif, and this motif appeared characteristic of ankylosing spondylitis blood.

In TCRdb, the 5' RACE reads were re-called with MiXCR into one record per CDR3 protein. Among 470,000 or so distinct CDR3 sequences, roughly a quarter were seen once, and the ten largest hold approximately 1%. What these receptors recognize is not known. The material sequenced was blood, either unsorted or a sorted T cell fraction (not recorded which). The receptors were gathered from a male donor with ankylosing spondylitis.

This clonotype was recorded a few times. The chain employs TRBV7-9 and TRBJ2-5, with 9 bases lining up with TRBD1. CDR1 and CDR2 from the germline V gene are SEHNR and FQNEAQ (reference sequence). The CDR3 loop spans 15 amino acids. Trimming removed 2 bases from V and 3 bases from J; junction bases left unmatched: 4. For the CDR3, the DNA is TGTGCCAGCAGCTTAACAGGGGGCTCGGAAGAGACCCAGTACTTC. Amino acids: CASSLTGGSEETQYF.

This clonotype was seen only a few times. This rearrangement joins TRBV21-1 to TRBJ2-2. TRBV21-1 is termed a pseudogene. The CDR3 totals 16 residues. This CDR3 is CASSKRDGANTGELFF. The DNA for the CDR3 is TGTGCCAGCAGCAAACGTGACGGGGCGAACACCGGGGAGCTGTTTTTT.

The chain is built from TRBV5-1 and TRBJ2-7; the D gene could be TRBD1 or TRBD2 (6 bases each). CDR3 length: 15 residues. Per germline, CDR1 SGHRS and CDR2 YFSETQ. The V end was cut by 0 bases, the J end by 2 bases, with 12 bases between. CDR3: CASSLAAGEAYEQYV. CDR3 DNA sequence: TGCGCCAGCAGCTTGGCAGCAGGGGAGGCCTACGAGCAGTACGTC.

The genes are TRBV7-2 and TRBJ1-1; possibly TRBD1 for D (5 bases). Per the germline V gene, CDR1 is SGHTA and CDR2 is FQGNSA. The length of the CDR3 is 14 residues. Deletions cut 3 bases from V and 11 bases from J, with 19 bases between. CDR3: CASSFARRTHGAFF. CDR3 in DNA: TGTGCCAGCAGCTTCGCCCGGAGGACACATGGTGCTTTCTTT.

The chain uses TRBV5-5 and TRBJ2-7; 7 nucleotides align to TRBD1. CDR1 and CDR2 from the germline V gene are SGHKS and YYEKEE (reference sequence). Trimming removed 0 bases from V and 3 bases from J; junction bases left unmatched: 6. This CDR3 has 15 amino acids. The CDR3 loop reads CASSLGRDRVYEQYF. The CDR3 DNA reads TGTGCCAGCAGCTTGGGCCGGGACAGAGTCTACGAGCAGTACTTC.

V usage is TRBV7-2 and J usage is TRBJ2-1, with D unresolved. V was clipped by 2 bases and J by 2 bases, with 10 bases between them. This CDR3 has 15 amino acids. Germline V gene sequence: CDR1 SGHTA, CDR2 FQGNSA. CDR3 coding DNA: TGTGCCAGCAGCTTACCTCCCGCGGCCTACAATGAGCAGTTCTTC. It yields the protein CASSLPPAAYNEQFF.

The V gene is TRBV29-1, the J gene TRBJ2-3; the D is unclear. The V gene lost 6 bases and the J gene lost 4 bases, with 8 bases spanning the gap. Germline-derived CDR1 and CDR2 are SQVTM and ANQGSEA. The CDR3 is 11 residues long. The CDR3 protein is CSVRQADTQYF. Written as DNA, the CDR3 is TGCAGCGTGAGACAAGCAGATACGCAGTATTTT.

This clonotype was seen repeatedly, ten times or more. The chain has TRBV12-3 or TRBV12-4 and TRBJ2-7; tentative D call: TRBD2 (5 bases). V lost 3 bases to trimming and J lost 1 base, with 10 bases between them. This CDR3 spans 14 amino acids. The DNA of the CDR3 is TGTGCCAGCAGTTTTAGGGTAGCGTCCTACGAGCAGTACTTC. Its protein is CASSFRVASYEQYF.

This clonotype was recorded a few times. In nucleotides, the CDR3 is TGTGCCAGCAGCGGGAGGACGAACACCGGGGAGCTGTTTTTT. Translated: CASSGRTNTGELFF. The chain joins TRBV3-1 to TRBJ2-2; perhaps TRBD2 as D (6 bases). Germline CDR1 reads LGHDT; CDR2 reads YNNKEL (reference sequence). There are 14 residues in the CDR3. V gave up 5 bases and J gave up 0 bases, with 7 bases separating them.

The V call is TRBV28, the J call TRBJ2-7; 7 bases are a match to TRBD2. J lost 2 bases, V lost 8 bases, and 3 bases had no gene match. The CDR3 totals 12 residues. Germline loops: CDR1 MDHEN, CDR2 SYDVKM. The CDR3 here is CASRGGAYEQYV. The CDR3 DNA follows: TGTGCCAGCCGGGGAGGGGCCTACGAGCAGTACGTC.

Ten or more counts support this clonotype. V is TRBV12-3 or TRBV12-4 and J is TRBJ1-6, with 10 positions matching TRBD1. The CDR3 is 15 residues long. The J segment lost 7 bases and the V segment lost 5 bases, leaving 5 bases of the junction unmatched. CDR3 amino acids: CASSPPGQGNSPLHF. The CDR3 DNA is TGTGCCAGCAGTCCACCGGGACAGGGGAATTCACCCCTCCACTTT.

This clonotype occurred a few times. V is TRBV4-2 and J is TRBJ1-2; D gene ambiguous. Germline V gene sequence: CDR1 LGHNA, CDR2 YNFKEQ. V dropped 4 bases and J dropped 2 bases, with 5 bases sitting between them. The length of the CDR3 is 12 residues. The CDR3 sequence: CASSRENYGYTF. The CDR3 DNA reads as TGTGCCAGCAGCCGAGAGAACTATGGCTACACCTTC.

This clonotype is medium-sized (0.01 to 0.1%). V usage is TRBV12-3 or TRBV12-4 and J usage is TRBJ1-1; no reliable D call. The length of the CDR3 is 13 residues. V lost 0 bases to trimming and J lost 2 bases, with 4 bases between them. The CDR3 region has the DNA TGTGCCAGCAGTTTAGCAGCCAACACTGAAGCTTTCTTT. It codes for CASSLAANTEAFF.

The chain uses TRBV3-1 and TRBJ2-3, with 7 positions matching TRBD2. This CDR3 has 16 amino acids. Germline V gene lookup returns CDR1 LGHDT and CDR2 YNNKEL (reference sequence). Trimming removed 1 base from V and 2 bases from J; junction bases left unmatched: 6. In DNA form, the CDR3 reads TGTGCCAGCAGCCAAGGAGCGGGACCTATCACAGATACGCAGTATTTT. Residues: CASSQGAGPITDTQYF.

V usage is TRBV24-1 and J usage is TRBJ2-1; weak D call: TRBD2 (6 bases). The CDR3 is made up of 18 amino acids. CDR1 is KGHDR, CDR2 SFDVKD, per germline. V lost 1 base, J lost 8 bases, and 23 bases lay in between. CDR3 in DNA: TGTGCCACCAGTGATTTTAGTGGCCGGACTACTCGGGTCGATGAGCAGTTCTTC. Translated: CATSDFSGRTTRVDEQFF.

The V and J genes are TRBV5-1 and TRBJ2-5; no clear D gene. The CDR3 runs 15 residues. Germline CDR1 is SGHRS and CDR2 is YFSETQ. V dropped 0 bases and J dropped 2 bases, with 11 bases sitting between them. The CDR3: CASSLGRSKQETQYF. Here the CDR3 DNA reads TGCGCCAGCAGCTTGGGCAGGAGCAAACAAGAGACCCAGTACTTC.

In its sample, this clonotype was seen many times. The chain joins TRBV3-1 to TRBJ1-1, with D unclear. CDR1 is LGHDT, CDR2 YNNKEL, per germline (reference sequence). The CDR3 has 13 amino acids. Deletions cut 3 bases from V and 5 bases from J, with 10 bases between. CDR3 sequence reads: CASSQVRGTEAFF. In DNA, the CDR3 is TGTGCCAGCAGCCAGGTGAGAGGGACTGAAGCTTTCTTT.

This clonotype showed up just a few times. CDR3 coding DNA: TGTGCCAGCAGCTGGACAGGGGGCGAGGATGAGCAGTTCTTC. This encodes CASSWTGGEDEQFF. This chain joins TRBV7-2 and TRBJ2-1, with 11 bases fitting TRBD1. CDR3 length: 14 amino acids. Germline CDR1 is SGHTA and CDR2 is FQGNSA. The J segment lost 8 bases and the V segment lost 4 bases, leaving 4 bases of the junction unmatched. Complete variable domain (other parts from reference TRBV7-2 and TRBJ2-1): GAGVSQSPSNKVTEKGKDVELRCDPISGHTALYWYRQSLGQGLEFLIYFQGNSAPDKSGLPSDRFSAERTGGSVSTLTIQRTQQEDSAVYLCASSWTGGEDEQFFGPGTRLTVL.

J is TRBJ1-2 and V is TRBV30; no firm D call. CDR1 and CDR2 from the germline V gene are GTSNPN and SVGIG (reference sequence). With 0 bases removed from V and 6 bases from J, the gap between germline ends came to 11 bases. The CDR3 runs to 13 residues. The CDR3 nucleotides are TGTGCCTGGAGTGTTGAGCACCGCGATGGCTACACCTTC. Translation gives CAWSVEHRDGYTF. Combining the CDR3 with reference TRBV30 and TRBJ1-2 gives the whole variable domain SQTIHQWPATLVQPVGSPLSLECTVEGTSNPNLYWYRQAAGRGLQLLFYSVGIGQISSEVPQNLSASRPQDRQFILSSKKLLLSDSGFYLCAWSVEHRDGYTFGSGTRLTVV.

The J gene is TRBJ1-5, the V gene TRBV20-1, with TRBD1 matching over 10 bases. CDR1 DFQATT and CDR2 SNEGSKA come from the germline V gene (reference sequence). After removal of 0 bases from V and 3 bases from J, the junction contained 5 bases not matched to a gene. This CDR3 spans 16 amino acids. This CDR3 is CSARDRRQGANQPQHF. In DNA form, the CDR3 reads TGCAGTGCTAGAGACCGCCGACAGGGGGCCAATCAGCCCCAGCATTTT.

This clonotype was picked up a small number of times. The V call is TRBV20-1, the J call TRBJ2-1; TRBD2 aligns across 15 bases. Germline CDR1 and CDR2: DFQATT and SNEGSKA (reference sequence). Trimming took 6 bases from V and 9 from J; bases not matched to a gene: 3. This CDR3 has 13 amino acids. CDR3 bases: TGCAGTGCACGGGGACTAGCGGGAGGTGAGCAGTTCTTC. Translation gives CSARGLAGGEQFF.

This rearrangement joins TRBV11-2 to TRBJ1-4, with D possibly matching TRBD1 (5 bases). V dropped 2 bases and J dropped 2 bases, with 15 bases sitting between them. Germline values: CDR1 SGHAT, CDR2 FQNNGV. The CDR3 contains 17 residues. CDR3 coding DNA: TGTGCCAGCAGCTTAATAAGGCAGGGAGGCACTAATGAAAAACTGTTTTTT. This gives the protein CASSLIRQGGTNEKLFF. Combining the CDR3 with reference TRBV11-2 and TRBJ1-4 gives the whole variable domain EAGVAQSPRYKIIEKRQSVAFWCNPISGHATLYWYQQILGQGPKLLIQFQNNGVVDDSQLPKDRFSAERLKGVDSTLKIQPAKLEDSAVYLCASSLIRQGGTNEKLFFGSGTQLSVL.

CDR3: CASSLTRLAGAHTGELFF. CDR3 DNA: TGTGCCAGCAGCTTAACTCGACTAGCGGGAGCCCACACCGGGGAGCTGTTTTTT. The chain is built from TRBV7-7 and TRBJ2-2; 12 bases fit TRBD2. The CDR3 covers 18 residues. V was clipped by 2 bases and J by 3 bases; unmatched bases: 7. Germline CDR1 reads SSHAT; CDR2 reads FNYEAQ (reference sequence).

The V and J genes are TRBV6-5 and TRBJ2-1, with unresolved D. V dropped 2 bases and J dropped 8 bases, with 16 bases sitting between them. The germline CDR1 and CDR2 sequences are MNHEY and SVGAGI. The CDR3 extends over 15 amino acids. CDR3 sequence reads: CASSYPERPIDEQFF. DNA for the CDR3: TGTGCCAGCAGTTACCCGGAAAGACCAATCGATGAGCAGTTCTTC.

This sequence joins TRBV24-1 and TRBJ2-3, with D possibly matching TRBD1 (5 bases). The length of the CDR3 is 17 residues. The V end was cut by 8 bases, the J end by 0 bases, with 20 bases between. Germline V gene data show CDR1 as KGHDR and CDR2 as SFDVKD. CDR3 nucleotides: TGTGCCACCACCGATCGGAAGGGGTCCCATAGCACAGATACGCAGTATTTT. Encoded protein: CATTDRKGSHSTDTQYF.

Written as DNA, the CDR3 is TGTGCCAGCAGTACCCAGGATACGCAGTATTTT. It yields the protein CASSTQDTQYF. This chain links TRBV6-6 with TRBJ2-3; no clear D. Germline V gene sequence: CDR1 MNHNY, CDR2 SVGAGI (reference sequence). V shed 5 bases and J shed 6 bases, with 6 bases lying between them. This CDR3 is 11 amino acids long.

This clonotype appeared a few times. This chain connects TRBV14 to TRBJ2-1; no clear D gene. The CDR3 covers 13 residues. Between the trimmed V and J ends, which lost 4 bases and 9 bases, there was a span of 13 bases. Germline V gene data show CDR1 as SGHDN and CDR2 as FVKESK. The CDR3 loop reads CASSPPDFSEQFF. In DNA form, the CDR3 reads TGTGCCAGCAGCCCCCCAGATTTTAGTGAGCAGTTCTTC.

The chain has TRBV7-9 and TRBJ2-2; D is tentatively TRBD1 or TRBD2 (6 bases each). Trimming cost V 6 bases and J 1 base, with 9 bases left between them. Germline-derived CDR1 and CDR2 are SEHNR and FQNEAQ (reference sequence). There are 14 residues in the CDR3. The DNA for the CDR3 is TGTGCCAGCAGAAAGGGGGGGAACACCGGGGAGCTGTTTTTT. Translation gives CASRKGGNTGELFF. Combining the CDR3 with reference TRBV7-9 and TRBJ2-2 gives the whole variable domain DTGVSQNPRHKITKRGQNVTFRCDPISEHNRLYWYRQTLGQGPEFLTYFQNEAQLEKSRLLSDRFSAERPKGSFSTLEIQRTEQGDSAMYLCASRKGGNTGELFFGEGSRLTVL.

This chain links TRBV20-1 with TRBJ2-4; TRBD1 aligns across 7 bases. Germline CDR1 DFQATT, CDR2 SNEGSKA (reference sequence). The CDR3 consists of 12 residues. After removal of 5 bases from V and 6 bases from J, the junction contained 4 bases not matched to a gene. The CDR3, as DNA: TGCAGTGCTTGGTGGGACAGAAACATTCAGTACTTC. Amino acids: CSAWWDRNIQYF.

This chain uses TRBV27 with TRBJ1-1, with D possibly matching TRBD1 (6 bases). The germline V and J ends were trimmed by 2 bases and 11 bases, with 24 bases remaining between them. The CDR3 spans 16 residues. Germline CDR1 and CDR2: MNHEY and SMNVEV (reference sequence). CDR3 in amino acids: CASSLRGWQAKTNAFF. In nucleotides, the CDR3 is TGTGCCAGCAGTTTAAGGGGGTGGCAGGCCAAAACTAACGCTTTCTTT.